The clone carrying this T cell receptor beta chain was picked up many times. V dropped 6 bases and J dropped 0 bases, with 9 bases sitting between them. Germline CDR1 and CDR2: KGHDR and SFDVKD. The CDR3 length is 14 residues. Amplification of TCR beta CDR3 regions was performed using RNA transcripts as template. A first-round RT-PCR of the TCR CDR3 used the HTBI primer set. TCRdb redid the calling of the multiplex PCR reads with MiXCR, one entry per CDR3 protein. This sample yields about half a million distinct CDR3 sequences, of which about 16% are seen a single time; 25% to 30% belongs to the top ten. Each diagnosis was grounded in clinical symptoms, serum thyroxine and TRAb, thyroid ultrasound, and orbital computed tomography. Isolation of PBMCs was performed on around 10 ml fresh peripheral blood. The data were taken from a study of T cells in Graves' hyperthyroidism and ophthalmopathy. The overall study: At the time of initial diagnosis and before any treatment, peripheral blood was collected.

Sequencing input: blood. The chain joins TRBV24-1 to TRBJ2-3; D is possibly TRBD1 or TRBD2 (5 bases each). The receptor comes from a woman aged 25-40 years with Graves' ophthalmopathy. CDR3 bases: TGTGCCACCAGTCCGGGACCCAGCACAGATACGCAGTATTTT. This translates into CATSPGPSTDTQYF.